A selection of T cell receptor beta chains follows, all from one sample in a study of T cells in Graves' hyperthyroidism and ophthalmopathy. One entry per CDR3 protein, called by TCRdb with MiXCR from the multiplex PCR reads. Of hundreds of thousands of distinct CDR3 sequences listed, around 15% are singletons. Sequenced material: blood. These receptors originate from a woman aged 40 to 50 with Graves' hyperthyroidism. Each CDR3 is given with its conserved first and last residue. A D gene is named only where the DNA matches it firmly. Not all rows give a size; the values are once, few, many and, for expanded clones, a class.

clone size,J gene,V gene,D gene,CDR3 protein,CDR3 DNA
few,TRBJ2-5,TRBV15,TRBD1,CATSRDLAAQGAQYF,TGTGCCACCAGCAGAGATTTGGCAGCCCAGGGGGCCCAGTACTTC
few,TRBJ1-6,TRBV13,NA,CASSPSDSYSPLHF,TGTGCCAGCAGCCCATCGGACAGTTATTCACCCCTCCACTTT
many,TRBJ1-2,TRBV2,NA,CASSEGQEYGYTF,TGTGCCAGCAGTGAAGGACAGGAATATGGCTACACCTTC
many,TRBJ2-1,TRBV28,NA,CASSISWGPRSYNEQFF,TGTGCCAGCAGTATCTCGTGGGGGCCCCGCTCCTACAATGAGCAGTTCTTC
few,TRBJ2-5,TRBV7-3,TRBD2,CASSLTGAGGGETQYF,TGTGCCAGCAGCTTAACAGGGGCGGGAGGGGGTGAGACCCAGTACTTC
many,TRBJ2-1,TRBV5-1,TRBD2,CASSETGLAGGRTPMEQFF,TGCGCCAGCAGCGAGACGGGACTAGCGGGAGGGCGAACCCCAATGGAGCAGTTCTTC
many,TRBJ2-7,TRBV5-5,NA,CASSLSGVDSYEQYF,TGTGCCAGCAGCTTATCGGGGGTCGACTCCTACGAGCAGTACTTC
many,TRBJ2-3,TRBV10-3,NA,CAISETESPDTQYF,TGTGCCATCAGTGAAACAGAATCCCCAGATACGCAGTATTTT
many,TRBJ2-1,TRBV2,NA,CASSEESNNEQFF,TGTGCCAGCAGTGAAGAGAGTAACAATGAGCAGTTCTTC
many,TRBJ1-2,TRBV12-3/TRBV12-4,NA,CASSLTTNYGYTF,TGTGCCAGCAGTTTAACGACTAACTATGGCTACACCTTC
many,TRBJ2-1,TRBV20-1,NA,CSARNGLGGGGYNEQFF,TGCAGTGCTAGAAATGGACTTGGGGGAGGGGGTTACAATGAGCAGTTCTTC
few,TRBJ2-4,TRBV5-6,NA,CASSFQGTAKNIQYF,TGTGCCAGCAGCTTTCAGGGGACTGCCAAAAACATTCAGTACTTC
few,TRBJ2-7,TRBV5-5,NA,CASSFPGQGTLYEQYF,TGTGCCAGCAGCTTTCCGGGACAAGGTACACTCTACGAGCAGTACTTC
NA,TRBJ1-1,TRBV3-1,TRBD1,CASSQRQGVGTEAFF,TGTGCCAGCAGCCAACGACAGGGAGTTGGCACTGAAGCTTTCTTT
few,TRBJ2-2,TRBV10-3,TRBD2,CAISDNLAGGPNTGELFF,TGTGCCATCAGTGATAACCTAGCGGGAGGGCCCAACACCGGGGAGCTGTTTTTT
few,TRBJ2-6,TRBV28,NA,CASSYRDSGANVLTF,TGTGCCAGCAGTTACAGGGACTCTGGGGCCAACGTCCTGACTTTC
many,TRBJ2-3,TRBV27,NA,CASSPIVLALSSTDTQYF,TGTGCCAGCAGTCCCATAGTACTAGCTCTTTCTAGCACAGATACGCAGTATTTT
many,TRBJ2-1,TRBV7-7,TRBD2,CASSLSAGGYNEQFF,TGTGCTAGCAGCTTATCGGCGGGAGGCTACAATGAGCAGTTCTTC
many,TRBJ2-7,TRBV20-1,NA,CSASRGLLSYEQYF,TGCAGTGCTAGCCGGGGCCTACTCTCCTACGAGCAGTACTTC
few,TRBJ1-5,TRBV2,NA,CASRGLTGGQPQHF,TGTGCCAGCAGAGGACTAACAGGAGGTCAGCCCCAGCATTTT
few,TRBJ2-7,TRBV18,NA,CASSPPRDPREQYF,TGTGCCAGCTCACCACCTCGGGACCCACGCGAGCAGTACTTC
few,TRBJ1-1,TRBV19,NA,CASSMERAEAFF,TGTGCCAGTAGTATGGAACGCGCTGAAGCTTTCTTT
NA,TRBJ2-7,TRBV11-2,TRBD2,CASSFGTTPYEQYF,TGTGCCAGCAGCTTCGGGACTACCCCTTACGAGCAGTACTTC
many,TRBJ2-3,TRBV20-1,NA,CSADPDTQYF,TGCAGTGCCGACCCAGATACGCAGTATTTT
NA,TRBJ2-3,TRBV19,TRBD1,CASSIGTGGTDTQYF,TGTGCCAGTAGTATCGGGACAGGGGGCACAGATACGCAGTATTTT
many,TRBJ2-3,TRBV20-1,NA,CSARDQGATDTQYF,TGCAGTGCTAGAGATCAGGGTGCGACAGATACGCAGTATTTT